This T cell receptor beta chain was captured by sequencing in a study of blood T cell repertoires in COVID-19. Study-level information: COVID-19 samples, acute and convalescent, were from the United States, Italy and Spain. T cells, B-cell-depleted T cells, or PBMCs provided the cDNA or gDNA that served as material.

As handled by the study authors: Amplification with reference gene primers provided the estimates of nucleated cell counts. Libraries were prepared by immunoSEQ multiplex PCR; TCRdb keeps only in-frame clonotypes and omits some of them. V and J calls and clone size follow that table, whereas D and trimming were derived from the DNA. The sample comprises some 31,000 clones, about 90% of which are singletons, and over 2% rests with the top ten. This CDR3 has 17 residues. J lost 6 bases, V lost 5 bases, and 12 bases had no gene match. The germline V gene encodes CDR1 MNHNY and CDR2 SVGAGI (reference sequence).

The source material was peripheral blood. This TCR was recovered from a man aged 45-65 years with active COVID-19. The V gene is TRBV6-6, the J gene TRBJ2-3, with TRBD2 matching over 12 bases. CDR3 coding DNA: TGTGCCAGCAGTCCCTCTCTAGCGGGAGGGCCAAGGGATACGCAGTATTTT. Translated: CASSPSLAGGPRDTQYF.